The rows below give T cell receptor beta chains drawn from one sample of a study of OX40 agonist ivuxolimab in advanced cancers. Method: immunoSEQ multiplex PCR; TCRdb's copy keeps in-frame clones and lacks some. The sample contains almost 50,000 clones, about 76% of which appear only once. Sequenced material: CD4+ or CD8+ T cells sorted from blood, taken in a trial of the OX40 agonist ivuxolimab. These TCRs come from an adult with an advanced solid tumor such as melanoma, head and neck, liver or kidney cancer. Each CDR3 is given with its conserved first and last residue. A D gene is named only where the DNA matches it firmly. The size field is filled for only some rows; it gives once, few, many or a size class.

>TRBJ2-2|TRBV4-2|NA|NA
TGTGCCAGCAGCTACCTGGCCAGTACCGGGGAGCTGTTTTTT
CASSYLASTGELFF
>TRBJ2-7|TRBV21-1|NA|NA
TGTGCCAGCAGCGCCCCCGGGACTAGCGGGAGCCCGTCGAGCTCCTACGAGCAGTACTTC
CASSAPGTSGSPSSSYEQYF
>TRBJ2-7|TRBV7-2|TRBD2|NA
TGTGCCAGCAGCCTCGGACTAGACCCTCGCGAGCAGTACTTC
CASSLGLDPREQYF
>TRBJ1-1|TRBV5-6|NA|NA
TGTGCCAGCAGCGTAGGTGGGTTCACTGAAGCCTTCTTT
CASSVGGFTEAFF
>TRBJ1-6|TRBV28|NA|medium-sized
TGTGCCAGCAGTTCTACGACCCCCTGGAGCTCCTATAATTCACCCCTCCACTTT
CASSSTTPWSSYNSPLHF
>TRBJ2-7|TRBV9|NA|NA
TGTGCCAGCAGCGTAGGGAAAGTAAGCGAGCAGTACTTC
CASSVGKVSEQYF
>TRBJ2-1|TRBV7-2|TRBD2|NA
TGTGCCAGCAGCTTAGGGGGTAGCGGGGGTTACAATGAGCAGTTCTTC
CASSLGGSGGYNEQFF
>TRBJ1-2|TRBV7-9|NA|NA
TGTGCCAGCAGCTTAGGTGTACCCGCTAACTATGGCTACACCTTC
CASSLGVPANYGYTF
>TRBJ2-1|TRBV7-6|TRBD2|NA
TGTGCCAGCAGCCTGTGGGGCGGGAGTCAAGGGAATGAGCAGTTCTTC
CASSLWGGSQGNEQFF
>TRBJ1-1|TRBV28|NA|NA
TGTGCCAGCAGCGTCGGGCAGGAACTCAAGAAAAACACTGAAGCTTTCTTT
CASSVGQELKKNTEAFF
>TRBJ1-1|TRBV19|NA|NA
TGTGCCACCTACCCCCAGGGAGACACTGAAGCTTTCTTT
CATYPQGDTEAFF
>TRBJ1-5|TRBV6-5|TRBD1|NA
TGTGCCAGCAGTTGGACAGGGCTCAATCAGCCCCAGCATTTT
CASSWTGLNQPQHF